This T cell receptor (beta chain) was recorded in a study of blood T cell repertoires in COVID-19. Overall study: Both acute and convalescent COVID-19 samples were obtained from the United States, Italy and Spain.

This CDR3 contains 13 residues. Germline lookup yields CDR1 SGHNT and CDR2 YYREEE (reference sequence). V lost 2 bases and J 3 bases, leaving 9 bases between the germline ends. Data came from immunoSEQ multiplex PCR; TCRdb stores just in-frame clones and leaves some out. The sample includes 120,000 to 150,000 clones, 80% to 90% of them seen just once. Input material: peripheral blood. This sequence originates from a woman aged 50 to 60 with active or convalescent COVID-19. The chain couples TRBV5-4 to TRBJ2-7; D is undetermined. Here the CDR3 reads CASSFGRGYEQYF. The DNA for the CDR3 is TGTGCCAGCAGCTTCGGTCGCGGCTACGAGCAGTACTTC.